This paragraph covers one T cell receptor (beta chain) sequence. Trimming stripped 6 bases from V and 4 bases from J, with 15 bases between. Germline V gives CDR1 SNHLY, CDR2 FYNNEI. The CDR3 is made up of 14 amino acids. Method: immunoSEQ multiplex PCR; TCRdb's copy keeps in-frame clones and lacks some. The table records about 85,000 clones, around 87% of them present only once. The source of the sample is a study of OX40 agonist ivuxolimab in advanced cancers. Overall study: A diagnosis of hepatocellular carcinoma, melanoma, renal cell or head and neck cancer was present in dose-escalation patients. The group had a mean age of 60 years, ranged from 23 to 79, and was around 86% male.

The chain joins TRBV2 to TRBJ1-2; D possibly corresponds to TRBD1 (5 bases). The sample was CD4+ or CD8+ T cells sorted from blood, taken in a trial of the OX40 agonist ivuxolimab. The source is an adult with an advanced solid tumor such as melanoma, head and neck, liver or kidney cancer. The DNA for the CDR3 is TGTGCCAGCAGGGCACCCCGGGACGCCTATGGCTACACCTTC. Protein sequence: CASRAPRDAYGYTF.